The clone carrying this TCR beta chain was counted at least ten times. The antigen remains unidentified. The sample comes from a study of CD8+CD57+ T cells in acquired aplastic anemia. Study results and limitations: About 30 CD8+ CDR3 sequences occurred in both the patients and the controls.

Germline V gene data show CDR1 as SGHRS and CDR2 as YFSETQ. CDR3 length: 16 residues. V lost 3 bases to trimming and J lost 1 base, with 16 bases between them. It was patients with CD8+CD57+ cell expansion by flow cytometry who were chosen for sequencing. Each of the patients presented with severe acquired aplastic anemia. By the time of blood sampling, patients had still received no therapy. Both TCR beta VDJ combination and CDR3 sequence profiling were carried out. Genomic DNA was the template for this profiling. TCRdb ran MiXCR on the reads and lists one entry per CDR3 protein. The sample yields 150,000 or so distinct CDR3 sequences, around 47% seen once.

Sequenced: sorted CD4+, CD8+, or CD8+CD57+ T cells (not recorded which) from PBMCs. The TCR originated in a human donor with aplastic anemia. V and J are TRBV5-1 and TRBJ2-5; D is perhaps TRBD1 (6 bases). CDR3 residues: CASSWDTTKVQETQYF. CDR3 DNA: TGCGCCAGCAGCTGGGACACTACCAAAGTCCAAGAGACCCAGTACTTC.